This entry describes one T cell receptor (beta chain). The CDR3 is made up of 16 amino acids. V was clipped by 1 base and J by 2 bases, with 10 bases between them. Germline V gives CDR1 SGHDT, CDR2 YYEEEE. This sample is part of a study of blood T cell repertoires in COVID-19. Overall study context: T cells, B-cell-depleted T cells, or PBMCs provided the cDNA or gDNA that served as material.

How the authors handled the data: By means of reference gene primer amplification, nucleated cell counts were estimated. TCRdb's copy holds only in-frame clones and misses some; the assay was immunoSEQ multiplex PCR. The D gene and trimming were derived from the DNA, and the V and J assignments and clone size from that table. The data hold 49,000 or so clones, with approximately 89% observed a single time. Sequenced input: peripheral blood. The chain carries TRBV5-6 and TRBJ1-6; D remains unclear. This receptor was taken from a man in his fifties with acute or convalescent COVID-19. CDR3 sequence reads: CASSLKPSTYNSPLHF. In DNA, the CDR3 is TGTGCCAGCAGCTTGAAACCAAGCACCTATAATTCACCCCTCCACTTT.